This TCR beta chain was identified in a study of regulatory T cells in long-lasting Graves disease. Relying on iRepertoire HTBI primers and Arm-PCR of CDR3 regions, the team built TCR beta libraries. As processed by the authors: The samples included approximately 60 TRBV and over 13 TRBJ segments. TCRdb processed the multiplex PCR reads anew with MiXCR; each CDR3 protein has one entry. These V and J calls derive from TCRdb rather than the authors' analysis. The repertoire holds a few hundred thousand distinct CDR3 sequences, 16% seen once, with 20% to 25% in the top ten. This CDR3 is 14 amino acids long. The germline V and J ends were trimmed by 5 bases and 5 bases, with 15 bases remaining between them. CDR1 and CDR2 (germline): MNHNS, SASEGT. Time point given: newly diagnosed GD, antithyroid drugs for less than 3 months. Making the TCR library involved RNA that had been extracted from PBMCs. The data were also submitted as part of a second study, on T cells in Graves' hyperthyroidism and ophthalmopathy. That report adds: Exclusion of a patient resulted from uncontrolled infection, other autoimmune disease, pregnancy or lactation.

This sequence joins TRBV6-1 and TRBJ2-5, with D uncertain. The receptor comes from a young woman with Graves disease. Sequencing was performed on peripheral blood mononuclear cells (PBMCs), taken at new diagnosis, from a patient treated with antithyroid drugs. This chain's CDR3 is CASSKGITRETQYF. The CDR3 coding sequence is TGTGCCAGCAGTAAAGGAATCACCAGGGAGACCCAGTACTTC.